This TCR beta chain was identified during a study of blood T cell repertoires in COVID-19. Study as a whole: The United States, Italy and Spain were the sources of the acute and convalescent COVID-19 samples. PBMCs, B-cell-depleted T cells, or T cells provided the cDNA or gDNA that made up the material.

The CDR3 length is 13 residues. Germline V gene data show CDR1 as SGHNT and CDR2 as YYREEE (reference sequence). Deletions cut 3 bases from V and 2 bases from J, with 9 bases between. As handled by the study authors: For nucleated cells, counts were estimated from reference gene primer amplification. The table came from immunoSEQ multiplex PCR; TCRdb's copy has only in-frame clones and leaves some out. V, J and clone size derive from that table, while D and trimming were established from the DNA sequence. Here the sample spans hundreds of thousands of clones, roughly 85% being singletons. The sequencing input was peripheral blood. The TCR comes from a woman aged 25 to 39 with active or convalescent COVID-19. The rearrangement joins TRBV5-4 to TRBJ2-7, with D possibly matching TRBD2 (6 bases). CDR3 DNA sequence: TGTGCCAGCAGCTGGGACTCGGCCTACGAGCAGTACTTC. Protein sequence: CASSWDSAYEQYF.